The 25 T cell receptor beta chains below were found in one sample sequenced in a study of T cell responses to AZD1222 COVID-19 vaccine (dated by TCRdb to the early 2020s). Per the publication, the time point label means: baseline before first vaccination. The library came from the immunoSEQ multiplex PCR assay. TCRdb limited this immuneACCESS table to in-frame rearrangements with V and J called. A share of clones is missing; checked studies link under half to unresolved V genes, and the rest is unexplained. For this sample the table gives about 85,000 clones, of which roughly 85% were detected only once. The ten largest clonotypes hold approximately 8% of the sample. The specimen comprised peripheral blood, sampled on day 0 of AZD1222 vaccination. Receptor source: an adult in good health.

This sequence joins TRBV12-3 or TRBV12-4 and TRBJ1-2; weak D call: TRBD1 (6 bases). V was cut by 4 bases and J by 3 bases, with 9 bases left in between. The CDR3 spans 13 residues. CDR3 nucleotides: TGTGCCAGCAGTTATAACAGGGACTATGGCTACACCTTC. Its translation: CASSYNRDYGYTF.

This chain links TRBV10-1 with TRBJ2-2, with 7 nucleotides matching TRBD2. The CDR3 runs to 14 residues. Trimming removed 2 bases from V and 7 bases from J; junction bases left unmatched: 4. The germline CDR1 and CDR2 sequences are WNHNN and SYGVQD (reference sequence). CDR3 region: CASSEPSGNGELFF. The CDR3 coding sequence is TGCGCCAGCAGTGAGCCCAGCGGGAACGGGGAGCTGTTTTTT.

The chain is built from TRBV6-6 and TRBJ1-5, with TRBD1 as a possible D gene (5 bases). The CDR3 loop spans 13 amino acids. Trimming removed 8 bases from V and 2 bases from J, with 10 bases in between. In germline, CDR1 is MNHNY, CDR2 SVGAGI (reference sequence). CDR3 sequence: CASRATGNQPQHF. CDR3 sequence (DNA): TGTGCCAGCCGGGCGACAGGCAATCAGCCCCAGCATTTT.

This chain joins TRBV6-5 and TRBJ2-6; D unclear. The V gene lost 1 base and the J gene lost 1 base, with 5 bases spanning the gap. Germline assignment: CDR1 MNHEY and CDR2 SVGAGI. This CDR3 is 15 amino acids long. Written as DNA, the CDR3 is TGTGCCAGCAGTTACTTCGGTTCTGGGGCCAACGTCCTGACTTTC. It yields the protein CASSYFGSGANVLTF.

V usage is TRBV4-2 and J usage is TRBJ2-1, with a weak D call TRBD2 (6 bases). The CDR3 is made up of 15 amino acids. Trimming removed 0 bases at V and 9 bases at J, with 15 bases between. Germline values: CDR1 LGHNA, CDR2 YNFKEQ. CDR3: CASSQEWAGSREQFF. DNA for the CDR3: TGTGCCAGCAGCCAAGAGTGGGCGGGGAGCCGTGAGCAGTTCTTC.

The sample holds a few counts of this clone. The rearrangement links TRBV19 to TRBJ1-5; 7 bases align to TRBD1. The CDR3 has 15 amino acids. CDR1 and CDR2 (germline): LNHDA, SQIVND (reference sequence). The V gene end was trimmed by 5 bases and the J gene end by 3 bases; junction bases not matched to a gene: 7. The CDR3 region has the DNA TGTGCCAGTAGTGTTCAACAGGGGAACAATCAGCCCCAGCATTTT. Residues: CASSVQQGNNQPQHF. Looking up the rest from reference TRBV19 and TRBJ1-5 gives the full variable domain: DGGITQSPKYLFRKEGQNVTLSCEQNLNHDAMYWYRQDPGQGLRLIYYSQIVNDFQKGDIAEGYSVSREKKESFPLTVTSAQKNPTAFYLCASSVQQGNNQPQHFGDGTRLSIL.

The chain uses TRBV7-8 and TRBJ1-1; no firm D call. The CDR3 sequence is 13 residues long. Germline V gene sequence: CDR1 SGHVS, CDR2 FQNEAQ. V was trimmed by 5 bases and J by 9 bases, leaving 16 bases between them. The CDR3 loop is CASSPLSGLKAFF. Here the CDR3 DNA reads TGTGCCAGCAGCCCTCTCAGTGGCCTGAAAGCTTTCTTT.

This clone was recorded once. The chain uses TRBV6-5 and TRBJ1-4, with 8 bases matching TRBD1. In germline, CDR1 is MNHEY, CDR2 SVGAGI. The V and J ends lost 5 bases and 5 bases, in that order; junction bases with no gene match: 4. The CDR3 sequence is 14 residues long. The CDR3 DNA reads TGTGCCAGCAGTAACCGGGACAGGAATGAAAAACTGTTTTTT. It is translated as CASSNRDRNEKLFF.

The rearrangement links TRBV18 to TRBJ2-1; 7 bases are shared with TRBD2. This CDR3 is built from 17 residues. Germline V CDR1 and CDR2: KGHSH, LQKENI. Losses at the gene ends were 3 bases for V and 0 bases for J; bases not matched to a gene: 8. CDR3 protein: CASSPASGTSSYNEQFF. The CDR3 coding sequence is TGTGCCAGCTCACCGGCCAGCGGGACGAGCTCCTACAATGAGCAGTTCTTC.

The rearrangement joins TRBV6-6 to TRBJ1-2; 10 bases are shared with TRBD1. Germline V gives CDR1 MNHNY, CDR2 SVGAGI (reference sequence). This CDR3 is built from 15 residues. The V segment lost 6 bases and the J segment 3 bases; nucleotides outside the gene matches: 7. The CDR3: CASRPDRGRDYGYTF. CDR3 DNA sequence: TGTGCCAGCAGACCCGACAGGGGGCGCGACTATGGCTACACCTTC.

V and J are TRBV5-1 and TRBJ1-6; 7 positions agree with TRBD1. V dropped 2 bases and J dropped 5; count of bases not matched to a gene: 1. The germline V gene has CDR1 SGHRS and CDR2 YFSETQ. CDR3 length: 14 residues. The DNA of the CDR3 is TGCGCCAGCAGCTTCACAGGGGATAATTCACCCCTCCACTTT. It translates to CASSFTGDNSPLHF.

CDR3 in DNA: TGTGCCAGCAGTTTGACAAACACCGGGGAGCTGTTTTTT. This codes for CASSLTNTGELFF. The rearrangement uses TRBV28 and TRBJ2-2; no firm D call. Germline V gives CDR1 MDHEN, CDR2 SYDVKM. The CDR3 runs 13 residues. The V end was cut by 3 bases, the J end by 2 bases, with 4 bases between.

The V call is TRBV7-3, the J call TRBJ2-2; no definite D call. The V end was cut by 4 bases, the J end by 8 bases, with 26 bases between. The CDR3 length is 18 residues. In germline, CDR1 is SGHTA, CDR2 FQGTGA. The CDR3 region has the DNA TGTGCCAGCAGCTCACCCCGCCGTGTCGTCGACGTACCGGGGGAGCTGTTTTTT. This encodes CASSSPRRVVDVPGELFF. Looking up the rest from reference TRBV7-3 and TRBJ2-2 gives the full variable domain: GAGVSQTPSNKVTEKGKYVELRCDPISGHTALYWYRQSLGQGPEFLIYFQGTGAADDSGLPNDRFFAVRPEGSVSTLKIQRTERGDSAVYLCASSSPRRVVDVPGELFFGEGSRLTVL.

This chain links TRBV11-3 with TRBJ2-4; D unresolved. The CDR3 has 14 amino acids. The V end lost 5 bases, the J end lost 0 bases, and 8 bases lay between the germline ends. CDR1 is SGHNT and CDR2 is YENEEA in the germline V gene. CDR3 in amino acids: CASSPQLAKNIQYF. CDR3 DNA: TGTGCCAGCAGCCCACAGCTAGCCAAAAACATTCAGTACTTC. Using reference TRBV11-3 and TRBJ2-4 for the parts outside the CDR3, the full variable domain is EAGVVQSPRYKIIEKKQPVAFWCNPISGHNTLYWYLQNLGQGPELLIRYENEEAVDDSQLPKDRFSAERLKGVDSTLKIQPAELGDSAVYLCASSPQLAKNIQYFGAGTRLSVL.

The chain employs TRBV6-5 and TRBJ2-7, with 11 positions matching TRBD2. CDR3 length: 15 amino acids. V trimming: 6 bases; J trimming: 2 bases; junction bases outside the gene matches: 6. Germline values: CDR1 MNHEY, CDR2 SVGAGI. CDR3 sequence (DNA): TGTGCCAGCAGCGATATAGCGGGAGGGCCCTACGAGCAGTACTTC. Encoded protein: CASSDIAGGPYEQYF.

The chain recombines TRBV11-2 with TRBJ2-2; TRBD2 matches 9 bases. With V trimmed by 4 bases and J by 5 bases, 14 bases remained unmatched. This CDR3 has 18 amino acids. The germline V gene has CDR1 SGHAT and CDR2 FQNNGV. DNA for the CDR3: TGTGCCAGCAGCTCGGGTGGGTCTAGCGGGAAGGGGACCGGGGAGCTGTTTTTT. Translated, it gives CASSSGGSSGKGTGELFF.

A few counts support this clone. V gene TRBV10-2 combines with J gene TRBJ1-1; D remains unclear. V shed 4 bases and J shed 4 bases, with 13 bases lying between them. Per germline, CDR1 WSHSY and CDR2 SAAADI. The CDR3 totals 14 residues. CDR3 nucleotides: TGCGCCAGCAGTGCGGTGGCAGGAGTCACTGAAGCTTTCTTT. It yields the protein CASSAVAGVTEAFF.

The genes are TRBV2 and TRBJ2-1; 8 nucleotides match TRBD1. Germline CDR1 and CDR2: SNHLY and FYNNEI. After removal of 6 bases from V and 0 bases from J, the junction contained 4 bases not matched to a gene. The CDR3 runs 15 residues. In DNA, the CDR3 is TGTGCCAGCAGGGACAGGGAGAGCTCCTACAATGAGCAGTTCTTC. Residues: CASRDRESSYNEQFF.

Worth noting for this clone: A much larger clone lies a single base off, so this may be a read error. The chain recombines TRBV5-5 with TRBJ2-7; no firm D call. V lost 3 bases and J lost 0, with 1 base in between. The CDR3 is 11 amino acids. Germline loops: CDR1 SGHKS, CDR2 YYEKEE (reference sequence). The CDR3 spells CASSYSYEQYF. The CDR3 DNA is TGTGCCAGCAGCTACTCCTACGAGCAGTACTTC.

This clone appeared once. The V call is TRBV28, the J call TRBJ2-1; 7 nucleotides align to TRBD1. CDR1 is MDHEN and CDR2 is SYDVKM in the germline V gene. The CDR3 contains 12 residues. J gave up 9 bases and V 3 bases, and 2 bases lay outside the gene matches. The CDR3, as DNA: TGTGCCAGCAGTTTGACAGGGCTTGAGCAGTTCTTC. Residues: CASSLTGLEQFF.

V and J are TRBV27 and TRBJ2-7; D is uncertain. V lost 5 bases and J lost 4, with 12 bases in between. The length of the CDR3 is 13 residues. Germline lookup yields CDR1 MNHEY and CDR2 SMNVEV (reference sequence). CDR3 sequence: CASSALPAYEQYF. CDR3 bases: TGTGCCAGCAGTGCCTTGCCCGCTTACGAGCAGTACTTC.

This rearrangement joins TRBV11-3 to TRBJ2-5, with 10 positions matching TRBD2. The CDR3 has 17 amino acids. Germline V gives CDR1 SGHNT, CDR2 YENEEA. The junction had 8 bases not matched to a gene; V was cut back by 0 bases and J by 4 bases. The CDR3 reads CASSLESSGSFRETQYF. The CDR3 region has the DNA TGTGCCAGCAGCTTAGAGTCTAGCGGGAGTTTTAGAGAGACCCAGTACTTC.

V and J are TRBV19 and TRBJ1-5; TRBD1 might be the D (5 bases). Per germline, CDR1 LNHDA and CDR2 SQIVND (reference sequence). The CDR3 is 16 residues long. The V end was cut by 5 bases, the J end by 0 bases, with 14 bases between. This CDR3 reads CASSAKDRYSNQPQHF. The CDR3 region has the DNA TGTGCCAGTAGTGCAAAAGACAGATATAGCAATCAGCCCCAGCATTTT. The whole variable domain, filled in from reference TRBV19 and TRBJ1-5, reads DGGITQSPKYLFRKEGQNVTLSCEQNLNHDAMYWYRQDPGQGLRLIYYSQIVNDFQKGDIAEGYSVSREKKESFPLTVTSAQKNPTAFYLCASSAKDRYSNQPQHFGDGTRLSIL.

The chain carries TRBV3-1 (or the pseudogene TRBV3-2) and TRBJ1-4; the match to TRBD1 covers 7 bases. Per germline, CDR1 LGHDT and CDR2 YNNKEL (reference sequence). The J segment lost 5 bases and the V segment lost 2 bases, leaving 11 bases of the junction unmatched. The CDR3 contains 17 residues. The CDR3: CASSQYDRALENEKLFF. In nucleotides, the CDR3 is TGTGCCAGCAGCCAATACGACAGGGCACTCGAAAATGAAAAACTGTTTTTT.

The chain uses TRBV19 and TRBJ1-5; perhaps TRBD1 as D (6 bases). Deletions cut 1 base from V and 2 bases from J, with 9 bases between. Germline V gene lookup returns CDR1 LNHDA and CDR2 SQIVND (reference sequence). CDR3 size: 15 residues. CDR3 DNA: TGTGCCAGTAGTATAGGCGGGGGCGGCAATCAGCCCCAGCATTTT. The encoded protein is CASSIGGGGNQPQHF.